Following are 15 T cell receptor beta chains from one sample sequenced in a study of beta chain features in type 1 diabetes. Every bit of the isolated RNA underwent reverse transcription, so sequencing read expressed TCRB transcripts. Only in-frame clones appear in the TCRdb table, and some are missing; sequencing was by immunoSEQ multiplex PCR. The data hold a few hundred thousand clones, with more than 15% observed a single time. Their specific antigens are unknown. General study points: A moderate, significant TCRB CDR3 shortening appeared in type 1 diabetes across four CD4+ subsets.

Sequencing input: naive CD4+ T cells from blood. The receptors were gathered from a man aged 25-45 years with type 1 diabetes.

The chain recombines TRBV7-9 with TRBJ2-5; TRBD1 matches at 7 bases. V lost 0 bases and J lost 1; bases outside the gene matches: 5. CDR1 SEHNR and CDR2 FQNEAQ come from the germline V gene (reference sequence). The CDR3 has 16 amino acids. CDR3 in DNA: TGTGCCAGCAGCTTAGCGCGAGGGACAGTCCAAGAGACCCAGTACTTC. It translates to CASSLARGTVQETQYF.

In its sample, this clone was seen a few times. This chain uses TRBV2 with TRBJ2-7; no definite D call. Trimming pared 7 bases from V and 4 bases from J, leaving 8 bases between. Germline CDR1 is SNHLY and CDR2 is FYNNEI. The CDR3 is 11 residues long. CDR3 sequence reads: CASTQSYEQYF. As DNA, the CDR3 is TGTGCCAGCACCCAATCTTACGAGCAGTACTTC.

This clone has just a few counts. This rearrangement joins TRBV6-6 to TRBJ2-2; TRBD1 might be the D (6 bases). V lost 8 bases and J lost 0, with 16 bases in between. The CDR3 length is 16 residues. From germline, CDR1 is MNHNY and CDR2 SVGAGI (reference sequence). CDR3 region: CASQAQGSANTGELFF. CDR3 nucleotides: TGTGCCAGCCAGGCACAGGGAAGCGCGAACACCGGGGAGCTGTTTTTT.

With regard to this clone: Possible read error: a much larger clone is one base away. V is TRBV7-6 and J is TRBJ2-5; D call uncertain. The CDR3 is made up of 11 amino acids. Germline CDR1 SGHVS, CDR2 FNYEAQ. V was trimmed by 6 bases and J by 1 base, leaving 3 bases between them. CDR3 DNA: TGTGCCAGCAGGGGCCAAGAGACCCAGTACTTC. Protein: CASRGQETQYF. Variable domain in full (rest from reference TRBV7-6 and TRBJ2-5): GAGVSQSPRYKVTKRGQDVALRCDPISGHVSLYWYRQALGQGPEFLTYFNYEAQQDKSGLPNDRFSAERPEGSISTLTIQRTEQRDSAMYRCASRGQETQYFGPGTRLLVL.

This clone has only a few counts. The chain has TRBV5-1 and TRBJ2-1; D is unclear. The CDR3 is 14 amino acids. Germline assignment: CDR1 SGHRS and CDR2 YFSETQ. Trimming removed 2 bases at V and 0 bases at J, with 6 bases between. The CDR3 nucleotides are TGCGCCAGCAGCTTAATCAGCTCCTACAATGAGCAGTTCTTC. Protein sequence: CASSLISSYNEQFF.

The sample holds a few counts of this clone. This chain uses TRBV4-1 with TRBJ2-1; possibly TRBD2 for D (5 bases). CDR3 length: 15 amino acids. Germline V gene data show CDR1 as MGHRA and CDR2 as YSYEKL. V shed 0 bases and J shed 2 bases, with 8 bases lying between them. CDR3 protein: CASSQEGGPYNEQFF. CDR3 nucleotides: TGCGCCAGCAGCCAAGAGGGCGGGCCCTACAATGAGCAGTTCTTC.

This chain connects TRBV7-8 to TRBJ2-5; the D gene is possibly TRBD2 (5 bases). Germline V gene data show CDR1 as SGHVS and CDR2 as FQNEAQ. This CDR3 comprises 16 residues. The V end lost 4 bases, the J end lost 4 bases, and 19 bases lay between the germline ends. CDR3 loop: CASSSTLRGLTETQYF. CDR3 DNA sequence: TGTGCCAGCAGCTCCACCCTCCGGGGTTTGACAGAGACCCAGTACTTC.

As DNA, the CDR3 is TGTGCCAGCAGCCAAGTACAGGGGGCGCAGGGCTACGAGCAGTACTTC. Amino acid sequence: CASSQVQGAQGYEQYF. V and J are TRBV4-2 and TRBJ2-7; 9 nucleotides align to TRBD1. This CDR3 is 16 amino acids long. Germline loops: CDR1 LGHNA, CDR2 YNFKEQ. After removal of 1 base from V and 3 bases from J, the junction contained 7 bases not matched to a gene.

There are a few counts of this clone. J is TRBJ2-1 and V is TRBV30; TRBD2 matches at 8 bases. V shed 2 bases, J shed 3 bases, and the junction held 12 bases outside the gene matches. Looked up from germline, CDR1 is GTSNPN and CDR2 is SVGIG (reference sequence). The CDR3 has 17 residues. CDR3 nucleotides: TGTGCCTGGAGTCCCCGACCGGGACTAGGGAACTACAATGAGCAGTTCTTC. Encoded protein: CAWSPRPGLGNYNEQFF.

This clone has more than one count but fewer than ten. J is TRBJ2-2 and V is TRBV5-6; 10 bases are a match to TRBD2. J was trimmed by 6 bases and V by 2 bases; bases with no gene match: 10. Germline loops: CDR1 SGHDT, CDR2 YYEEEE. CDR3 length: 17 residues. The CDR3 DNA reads TGTGCCAGCAGCTTCCTTATAGCGGGAGGTCTAGCCGGGGAGCTGTTTTTT. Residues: CASSFLIAGGLAGELFF.

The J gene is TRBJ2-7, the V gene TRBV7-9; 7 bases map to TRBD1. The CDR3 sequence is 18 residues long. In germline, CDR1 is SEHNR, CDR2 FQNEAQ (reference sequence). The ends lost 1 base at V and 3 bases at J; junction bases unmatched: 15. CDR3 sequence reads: CASSLVDLIRDSLYEQYF. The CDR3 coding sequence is TGTGCCAGCAGCTTAGTTGATCTGATCCGGGACAGCCTCTACGAGCAGTACTTC.

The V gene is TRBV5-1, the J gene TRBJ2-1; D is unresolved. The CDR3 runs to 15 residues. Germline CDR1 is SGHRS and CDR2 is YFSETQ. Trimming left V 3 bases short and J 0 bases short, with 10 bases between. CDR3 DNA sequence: TGCGCCAGCAGCTCTAACCCGGACTCCTACAATGAGCAGTTCTTC. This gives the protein CASSSNPDSYNEQFF.

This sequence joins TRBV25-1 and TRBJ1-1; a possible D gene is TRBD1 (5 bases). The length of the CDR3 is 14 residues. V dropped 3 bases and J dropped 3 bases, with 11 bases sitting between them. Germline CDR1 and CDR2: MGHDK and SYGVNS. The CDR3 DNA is TGTGCCAGCAGTGATAGGGGCCAGGACACTGAAGCTTTCTTT. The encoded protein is CASSDRGQDTEAFF.

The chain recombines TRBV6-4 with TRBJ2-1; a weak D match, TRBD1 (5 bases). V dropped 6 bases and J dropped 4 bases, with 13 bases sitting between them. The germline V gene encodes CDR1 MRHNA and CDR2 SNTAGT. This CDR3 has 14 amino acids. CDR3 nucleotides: TGTGCCAGCAGACCTACGACAGATTACAATGAGCAGTTCTTC. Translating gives CASRPTTDYNEQFF.

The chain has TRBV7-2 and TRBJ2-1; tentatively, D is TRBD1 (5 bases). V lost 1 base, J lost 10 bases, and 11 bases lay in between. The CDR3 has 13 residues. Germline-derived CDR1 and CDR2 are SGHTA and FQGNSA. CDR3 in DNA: TGTGCCAGCAGCTTAGACCGTCGACAGGAGCAGTTCTTC. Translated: CASSLDRRQEQFF.